One T cell receptor (beta chain) is described in this entry. These data are taken from a study of T cells in localized non-small cell lung cancer. CDR3 length equals 16 residues. Germline V gene sequence: CDR1 SGHRS, CDR2 YFSETQ. V lost 0 bases and J lost 4, with 13 bases in between. Here immunoSEQ multiplex PCR was the method, and the copy in TCRdb shows in-frame clones only, minus some. This table has fewer than 100,000 clones, approximately 86% appearing once. This receptor was obtained from a man between 40 and 70 years old with stage I squamous cell lung carcinoma. The chain recombines TRBV5-1 with TRBJ2-2, with D possibly called TRBD1 or TRBD2 (6 bases each). The material sequenced was peripheral blood, taken before any cancer treatment. CDR3: CASSLEGGLFTGELFF. The CDR3 DNA sequence: TGCGCCAGCAGCTTGGAAGGGGGACTCTTCACCGGGGAGCTGTTTTTT.